Detailed here is one T cell receptor (beta chain). No antigen is known for it. Unique molecular identifiers were in the cDNA, with template-switch universal primer binding. Each CDR3 protein gets one entry after TCRdb re-called the 5' RACE reads with MiXCR. The table shows some 1,600,000 distinct CDR3 sequences, with about 30% occurring only once. Germline V CDR1 and CDR2: SQVTM, ANQGSEA. The length of the CDR3 is 14 residues. The data were obtained in a study of identical twins. Overall study findings and caveats: The study reached conclusions through statistical analysis that was cross-sectional, not following the same donors. Within twin pairs, the out-of-frame alpha sequences they shared showed excess low generation probability. High-abundance cord blood beta clonotypes had fewer insertions; memory repertoires showed none.

The receptor was derived from a newborn girl in good health. Sequencing was carried out using cord blood. The chain has TRBV29-1 and TRBJ2-1, with D possibly being TRBD2 (5 bases). Gene TRBJ2-7 matches the end of the DNA better, so the J call may be wrong. The CDR3 sequence is CSVSGISSYNEQYF. The CDR3 DNA is TGCAGCGTGTCCGGGATTAGCTCCTACAATGAGCAGTACTTC.